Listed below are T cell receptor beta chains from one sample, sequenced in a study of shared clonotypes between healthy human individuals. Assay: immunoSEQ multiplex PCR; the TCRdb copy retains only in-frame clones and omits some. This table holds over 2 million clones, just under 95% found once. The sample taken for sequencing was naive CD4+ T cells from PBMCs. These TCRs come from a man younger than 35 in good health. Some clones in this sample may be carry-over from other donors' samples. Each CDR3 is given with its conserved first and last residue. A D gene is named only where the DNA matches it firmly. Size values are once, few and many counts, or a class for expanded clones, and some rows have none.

cdr3_aa: CASSPFAGEGNQPQHF
cdr3_nt: TGTGCCAGCTCACCATTTGCGGGGGAGGGAAATCAGCCCCAGCATTTT
v_call: TRBV18
j_call: TRBJ1-5
clone_size: .
d_call: .

cdr3_aa: CASSTTGINQPQHF
cdr3_nt: TGTGCCAGCAGCACAACAGGGATAAATCAGCCCCAGCATTTT
v_call: TRBV7-2
j_call: TRBJ1-5
clone_size: .
d_call: .

cdr3_aa: CASSHRTGGWGVMNTEAFF
cdr3_nt: TGTGCCAGTAGTCACAGGACAGGGGGCTGGGGTGTCATGAACACTGAAGCTTTCTTT
v_call: TRBV19
j_call: TRBJ1-1
clone_size: .
d_call: TRBD1

cdr3_aa: CASSDPASGRAEQFF
cdr3_nt: TGTGCCAGCAGTGACCCCGCCAGCGGGAGGGCCGAGCAGTTCTTC
v_call: TRBV25-1
j_call: TRBJ2-1
clone_size: .
d_call: TRBD2

cdr3_aa: CASSRRDFNQPQHF
cdr3_nt: TGTGCCAGCAGCCGCCGGGATTTTAATCAGCCCCAGCATTTT
v_call: TRBV28
j_call: TRBJ1-5
clone_size: .
d_call: .

cdr3_aa: CASSYNRDRRRVEQYF
cdr3_nt: TGTGCCAGCAGTTACAACCGGGACAGGCGGCGTGTGGAGCAGTACTTC
v_call: TRBV6-5
j_call: TRBJ2-7
clone_size: .
d_call: TRBD1

cdr3_aa: CASSPQGPNTEAFF
cdr3_nt: TGTGCCAGCTCACCTCAGGGTCCTAACACTGAAGCTTTCTTT
v_call: TRBV18
j_call: TRBJ1-1
clone_size: .
d_call: .

cdr3_aa: CASSLGAGETQYF
cdr3_nt: TGCGCCAGCAGCTTGGGGGCTGGAGAGACCCAGTACTTC
v_call: TRBV5-1
j_call: TRBJ2-5
clone_size: few
d_call: .

cdr3_aa: CASIVGSARSGANVLTF
cdr3_nt: TGCGCCAGCATAGTAGGCAGCGCCCGCTCTGGGGCCAACGTCCTGACTTTC
v_call: TRBV5-1
j_call: TRBJ2-6
clone_size: .
d_call: .

cdr3_aa: CASSSGTGGTEAFF
cdr3_nt: TGCGCCAGCAGCTCCGGGACAGGGGGGACTGAAGCTTTCTTT
v_call: TRBV5-1
j_call: TRBJ1-1
clone_size: .
d_call: TRBD1

cdr3_aa: CASGLATGGTQYF
cdr3_nt: TGTGCTAGTGGTTTGGCCACAGGGGGTACGCAGTATTTT
v_call: TRBV12-5
j_call: TRBJ2-3
clone_size: .
d_call: TRBD1

cdr3_aa: CASSIPGQGNYEQYF
cdr3_nt: TGTGCCAGTAGTATACCGGGACAGGGGAATTACGAGCAGTACTTC
v_call: TRBV19
j_call: TRBJ2-7
clone_size: .
d_call: TRBD1

cdr3_aa: CASSLRTYLTGRFADTQYF
cdr3_nt: TGTGCCAGCAGTCTACGAACGTATTTGACAGGGAGATTTGCAGATACGCAGTATTTT
v_call: TRBV27
j_call: TRBJ2-3
clone_size: .
d_call: TRBD1

cdr3_aa: CASSQGLETQYF
cdr3_nt: TGTGCCAGCAGCCAAGGTTTGGAGACCCAGTACTTC
v_call: TRBV14
j_call: TRBJ2-5
clone_size: .
d_call: .

cdr3_aa: CASSGTWRGGQFF
cdr3_nt: TGTGCCAGCAGCGGCACATGGAGAGGCGGGCAGTTCTTC
v_call: TRBV9
j_call: TRBJ2-1
clone_size: .
d_call: .

cdr3_aa: CASSLWVGGDTEAFF
cdr3_nt: TGTGCCAGCAGTTTATGGGTGGGGGGGGACACTGAAGCTTTCTTT
v_call: TRBV28
j_call: TRBJ1-1
clone_size: .
d_call: .

cdr3_aa: CASSIWEGEQYF
cdr3_nt: TGTGCCAGTAGTATATGGGAAGGCGAGCAGTACTTC
v_call: TRBV19
j_call: TRBJ2-7
clone_size: once
d_call: .

cdr3_aa: CASSLDGARDTQYF
cdr3_nt: TGTGCCAGCAGCTTAGATGGGGCACGAGATACGCAGTATTTT
v_call: TRBV7-6
j_call: TRBJ2-3
clone_size: once
d_call: .

cdr3_aa: CASSQQGATPAFF
cdr3_nt: TGTGCCAGCAGCCAACAGGGGGCCACGCCAGCTTTCTTT
v_call: TRBV14
j_call: TRBJ1-1
clone_size: .
d_call: TRBD1

cdr3_aa: CACGDSGYSYEQYF
cdr3_nt: TGTGCCTGCGGAGATAGCGGGTACTCCTACGAGCAGTACTTC
v_call: TRBV6-6
j_call: TRBJ2-7
clone_size: .
d_call: TRBD2

cdr3_aa: CASSLSSYEQYF
cdr3_nt: TGTGCCAGCAGTTTATCCTCCTACGAGCAGTACTTC
v_call: TRBV27
j_call: TRBJ2-7
clone_size: .
d_call: .

cdr3_aa: CASSFRGTYEQYF
cdr3_nt: TGTGCCAGCAGCTTTCGGGGGACCTACGAGCAGTACTTC
v_call: TRBV7-8
j_call: TRBJ2-7
clone_size: .
d_call: .

cdr3_aa: CASSPPLGSGATQYF
cdr3_nt: TGTGCCAGCAGCCCACCCCTCGGTAGCGGGGCAACGCAGTATTTT
v_call: TRBV7-3
j_call: TRBJ2-3
clone_size: .
d_call: TRBD2

cdr3_aa: CASSPGPIPSYEQYF
cdr3_nt: TGTGCCAGCAGCCCCGGGCCAATCCCCTCCTACGAGCAGTACTTC
v_call: TRBV7-2
j_call: TRBJ2-7
clone_size: .
d_call: .

cdr3_aa: CASSLGGTSGYEQYF
cdr3_nt: TGTGCCAGCAGCTTGGGGGGGACTAGCGGCTACGAGCAGTACTTC
v_call: TRBV5-4
j_call: TRBJ2-7
clone_size: once
d_call: TRBD2

cdr3_aa: CASSSGRSTDTQYF
cdr3_nt: TGTGCCAGCAGCTCAGGTCGTAGCACAGATACGCAGTATTTT
v_call: TRBV7-9
j_call: TRBJ2-3
clone_size: .
d_call: .

cdr3_aa: CASSLGGPPRPQHF
cdr3_nt: TGTGCCAGCAGCTTGGGGGGGCCCCCGAGGCCCCAGCATTTT
v_call: TRBV5-5
j_call: TRBJ1-5
clone_size: .
d_call: .